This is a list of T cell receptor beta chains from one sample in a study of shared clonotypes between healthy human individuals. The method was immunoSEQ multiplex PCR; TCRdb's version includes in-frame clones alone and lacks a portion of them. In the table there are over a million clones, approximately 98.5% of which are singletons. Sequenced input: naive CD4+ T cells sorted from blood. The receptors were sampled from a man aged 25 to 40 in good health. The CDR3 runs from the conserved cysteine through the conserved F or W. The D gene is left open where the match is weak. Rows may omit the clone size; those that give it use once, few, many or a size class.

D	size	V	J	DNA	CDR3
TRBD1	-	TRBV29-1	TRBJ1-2	TGCAGCGTAATGGCAGGGGGTAACTATGGCTACACCTTC	CSVMAGGNYGYTF
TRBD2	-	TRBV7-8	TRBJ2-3	TGTGCCAGCACCCCACGGCGGGGAGCGGGAGGGCCTAGCACAGATACGCAGTATTTT	CASTPRRGAGGPSTDTQYF
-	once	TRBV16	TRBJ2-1	TGTGCCAGCAGCCAATTACGGACAGCGATTCAGTTCTTC	CASSQLRTAIQFF
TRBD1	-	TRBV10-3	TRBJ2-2	TGTGCCATCAAGGGGGGCGACAGGGGGTCCCGTATAGACACCGGGGAGCTGTTTTTT	CAIKGGDRGSRIDTGELFF
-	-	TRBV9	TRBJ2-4	TGTGCCAGCAGCGTAGGGCACTCAGGGGTGCCAGCCAAAAACATTCAGTACTTC	CASSVGHSGVPAKNIQYF
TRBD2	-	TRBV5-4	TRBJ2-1	TGTGCCAGCAGCTACGGGAGGGGTTCTTACAATGAGCAGTTCTTC	CASSYGRGSYNEQFF
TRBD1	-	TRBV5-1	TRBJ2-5	TGCGCCAGCAGCCCCGGGTGGGGGACAGGGGAAGAGACCCAGTACTTC	CASSPGWGTGEETQYF
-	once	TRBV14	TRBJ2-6	TGTGCCAGCAGCCAAGATGCCAGGCACGTCCTGACTTTC	CASSQDARHVLTF
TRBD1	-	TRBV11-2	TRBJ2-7	TGTGCCAGCAGCACTCCGAGGGGGCGCTCCTACGAGCAGTACTTC	CASSTPRGRSYEQYF
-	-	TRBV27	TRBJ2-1	TGTGCCAGCAGTTTAAGGATTACAGGGAAATCCTACAATGAGCAGTTCTTC	CASSLRITGKSYNEQFF
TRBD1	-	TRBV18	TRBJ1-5	TGTGCCAGCTCACCGGTGACGGGACAGGGTGGTCAGCCCCAGCATTTT	CASSPVTGQGGQPQHF
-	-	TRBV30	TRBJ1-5	TGTGCCTGGTCCCGGGGGATCAATCAGCCCCAGCATTTT	CAWSRGINQPQHF
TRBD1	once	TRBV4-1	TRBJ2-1	TGCGCCAGCAGCCCCGCCCGGGACAGAGGCAATGAGCAGTTCTTC	CASSPARDRGNEQFF
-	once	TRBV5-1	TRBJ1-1	TGCGCCAGCAGCTTGAAGGGAACGGACACTGAAGCTTTCTTT	CASSLKGTDTEAFF
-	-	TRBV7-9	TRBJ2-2	TGTGCCAGCAGCCCCACAGGGTTGGGGGAGCTGTTTTTT	CASSPTGLGELFF
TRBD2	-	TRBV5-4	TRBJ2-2	TGTGCCAGCAGCCCCCGGCTAGCGGGAGGGTCCGGGGAGCTGTTTTTT	CASSPRLAGGSGELFF
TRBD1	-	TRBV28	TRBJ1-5	TGTGCCAGCAGCTGGTTCCCGGGACAGGGTATTCCCCAGCATTTT	CASSWFPGQGIPQHF
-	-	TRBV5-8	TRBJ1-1	TGTGCCAGCAGACGGCAGTACTCGGACACTGAAGCTTTCTTT	CASRRQYSDTEAFF
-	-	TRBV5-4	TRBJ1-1	TGTGCCAGCAGCTTGTTCGCGGGTCGAGCTTTCTTT	CASSLFAGRAFF
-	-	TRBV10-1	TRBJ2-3	TGCGCCAGCAGTTCCCCGGATGAGGCAGATACGCAGTATTTT	CASSSPDEADTQYF
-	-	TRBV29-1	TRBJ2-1	TGCAGCGTTGAGGCAGGGTGGCATGAGCAGTTCTTC	CSVEAGWHEQFF
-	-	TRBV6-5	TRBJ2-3	TGTGCCAGCAGTTACTCGGGGGCCACTACAGATACGCAGTATTTT	CASSYSGATTDTQYF
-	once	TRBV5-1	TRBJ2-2	TGCGCCAGCAGCACGGACAGCACCGGGGAGCTGTTTTTT	CASSTDSTGELFF
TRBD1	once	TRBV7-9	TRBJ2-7	TGTGCCAGCAGCCCGCGACAGGGCCGAAGGATTTCCTACGAGCAGTACTTC	CASSPRQGRRISYEQYF
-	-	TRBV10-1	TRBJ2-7	TGCGCCAGCAGTGATGGCTCCTACGAGCAGTACTTC	CASSDGSYEQYF
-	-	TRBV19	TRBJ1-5	TGTGCCAGTAGCACCGTGGGGGATCAGCCCCAGCATTTT	CASSTVGDQPQHF
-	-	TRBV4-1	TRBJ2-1	TGCGCCAGCAGCCAAGGGGGGAGCTTCGCAAATGAGCAGTTCTTC	CASSQGGSFANEQFF
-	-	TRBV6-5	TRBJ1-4	TGTGCCAGCAGTCGGACAGTTAATGAAAAACTGTTTTTT	CASSRTVNEKLFF
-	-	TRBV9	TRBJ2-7	TGTGCCAGCAGCGCGAGGGACTCAGCCTACGAGCAGTACTTC	CASSARDSAYEQYF
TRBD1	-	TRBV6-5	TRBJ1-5	TGTGCCAGTAGTAGGACAGGGGAATGGGGCCAGCCCCAGCATTTT	CASSRTGEWGQPQHF
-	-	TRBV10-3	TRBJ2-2	TGTGCCATCAGTGAATTAGTACGCGGGGAGCTGTTTTTT	CAISELVRGELFF
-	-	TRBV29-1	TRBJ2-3	TGCAGCGTTCAGAACCCGAGACTCGGACTGGGAGATACGCAGTATTTT	CSVQNPRLGLGDTQYF
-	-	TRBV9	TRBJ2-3	TGTGCCAGCAGCTCACTCTCAACAGATACGCAGTATTTT	CASSSLSTDTQYF
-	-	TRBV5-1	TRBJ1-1	TGCGCCAGCAGCTTGTTCGGGAACACTGAAGCTTTCTTT	CASSLFGNTEAFF
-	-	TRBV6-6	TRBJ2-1	TGTGCCAGCAGTTTAAGCTCCTACAATGAGCAGTTCTTC	CASSLSSYNEQFF
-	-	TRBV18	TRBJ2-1	TGTGCCAGCTCACCGGAAGGGAATGAGCAGTTCTTC	CASSPEGNEQFF
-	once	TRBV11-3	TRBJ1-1	TGTGCCAGCAGCTCCGGTCGGGGGGCGAACACTGAAGCTTTCTTT	CASSSGRGANTEAFF
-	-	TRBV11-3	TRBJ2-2	TGTGCCAGCAGCTTAGGGCACACCGGGGAGCTGTTTTTT	CASSLGHTGELFF
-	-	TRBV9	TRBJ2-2	TGTGCCAGCAATTTCTACGGCACCGGGGAGCTGTTTTTT	CASNFYGTGELFF
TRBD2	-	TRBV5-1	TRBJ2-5	TGCGCCAGCAGCTTCCTGGAGACTAGCGGGAGGAGAGAGACCCAGTACTTC	CASSFLETSGRRETQYF
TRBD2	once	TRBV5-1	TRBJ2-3	TGCGCCAGCAGCTTTTGGTCCAGCGGGAGCCCATCCACAGATACGCAGTATTTT	CASSFWSSGSPSTDTQYF
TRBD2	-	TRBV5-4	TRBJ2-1	TGTGCCAGCAGCCCAATAGGGAGGGCCGGTAATGAGCAGTTCTTC	CASSPIGRAGNEQFF
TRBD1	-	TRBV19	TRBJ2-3	TGTGCCAGTGGGGACAGAAGCACAGATACGCAGTATTTT	CASGDRSTDTQYF
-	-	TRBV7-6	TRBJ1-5	TGTGCCAGCAGTTTAGCGACAGATAGCAATCAGCCCCAGCATTTT	CASSLATDSNQPQHF
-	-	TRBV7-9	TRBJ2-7	TGTGCCAGCAGCTTGTTCCGGGGAGACACCTACGAGCAGTACTTC	CASSLFRGDTYEQYF
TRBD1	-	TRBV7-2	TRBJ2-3	TGTGCCAGCAGCTATCGGGTACAGGGGGCAGATACGCAGTATTTT	CASSYRVQGADTQYF
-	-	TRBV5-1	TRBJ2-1	TGCGCCAGCAGCTTGGTAAGGCTTATCGGAGATGAGCAGTTCTTC	CASSLVRLIGDEQFF
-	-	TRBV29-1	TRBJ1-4	TGCAGCGCCCGGGGCTTAACTAATGAAAAACTGTTTTTT	CSARGLTNEKLFF
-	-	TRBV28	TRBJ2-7	TGTGCCAGCAGAGACCCATTTTACGAGCAGTACTTC	CASRDPFYEQYF
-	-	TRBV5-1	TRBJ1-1	TGCGCCAGCAGCGTTGCCCATATGAACACTGAAGCTTTCTTT	CASSVAHMNTEAFF
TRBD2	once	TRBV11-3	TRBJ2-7	TGTGCCAGCAGCTTGGGGAGCGGGAGGGCCTACGAGCAGTACTTC	CASSLGSGRAYEQYF
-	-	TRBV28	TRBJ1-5	TGTGCCAGCAGTTTATCGGCAGGCCAGGGCAATCAGCCCCAGCATTTT	CASSLSAGQGNQPQHF
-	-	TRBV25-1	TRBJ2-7	TGTGCCAGCAGTGGACTAGTGGGGGCCTACGAGCAGTACTTC	CASSGLVGAYEQYF